What follows are 21 T cell receptor delta chains derived from one specimen sequenced in a study of Vδ1+ human thymocytes. The template was reverse-transcribed extracted RNA. CDR3 amplicons came from multiplex PCR with pooled V-gene forward and constant-region reverse primers. TCRdb re-analyzed the multiplex PCR reads via CATT. The repertoire holds around 56,000 delta-chain clones, with around 15% as singletons. General study findings and limits: Highly polyclonal TRG and TRD repertoires with Gaussian CDR3 length distributions appeared in thymus.

Their recognized antigens are unknown. Sequenced material: Vdelta1+ gamma-delta thymocytes from the thymus. Subset noted: FACS-sorted CD3+ TCRalphabeta- TCRVdelta1+ TCRVdelta2- thymocytes. All receptors come from a girl in the first two years of life who had congenital heart surgery.

The chain recombines TRDV1 with TRDJ1; 8 bases are a match to TRDD2. The length of the CDR3 is 17 residues. Germline V gene lookup returns CDR1 TSWWSYY and CDR2 QGS. The V segment lost 3 bases and the J segment 8 bases; nucleotides outside the gene matches: 17. CDR3 sequence: CALGDPGDFLPGGKLIF. The CDR3 nucleotides are TGTGCTCTTGGGGACCCGGGGGACTTCCTACCGGGGGGGAAACTCATCTTT.

This clone was observed a handful of times. V gene TRDV1 combines with J gene TRDJ1; 8 bases are a match to TRDD3. After removal of 4 bases from V and 1 base from J, the junction contained 29 bases not matched to a gene. This CDR3 is 23 amino acids long. Germline CDR1 reads TSWWSYY; CDR2 reads QGS. In nucleotides, the CDR3 is TGTGCTCTTGGGGTAGCGGCCTTCCGCGAGATACTGGGGGTTCCCCTCCGCACCGATAAACTCATCTTT. It codes for CALGVAAFREILGVPLRTDKLIF.

This chain uses TRDV1 with TRDJ1; 9 bases line up with TRDD3. Germline CDR1 reads TSWWSYY; CDR2 reads QGS. The CDR3 loop spans 23 amino acids. V dropped 5 bases and J dropped 0; count of bases not matched to a gene: 28. CDR3 in DNA: TGTGCTCTTGGGACCCCTGAGGGACAGTCCCATACTGGGGGACCGACGTACACCGATAAACTCATCTTT. Translating gives CALGTPEGQSHTGGPTYTDKLIF.

The rearrangement uses TRDV1 and TRDJ1, with D perhaps matching TRDD3 (10 bases). Trimming took 3 bases from V and 1 from J, leaving 45 bases between them. The V gene's germline CDR1 is TSWWSYY and CDR2 QGS. The CDR3 spans 26 residues. CDR3 sequence (DNA): TGTGCTCTTGGGGACCCCCCGCACGTCGAGAGGCCTTCCTACGCCTGGGGGATAGGAGGCACCGATAAACTCATCTTT. Translation gives CALGDPPHVERPSYAWGIGGTDKLIF.

The rearrangement uses TRDV1 and TRDJ1; 7 nucleotides agree with TRDD3. Germline CDR1 TSWWSYY, CDR2 QGS. The length of the CDR3 is 20 residues. J was trimmed by 0 bases and V by 0 bases; bases with no gene match: 16. The CDR3 loop is CALGELYPFWGARHTDKLIF. In DNA, the CDR3 is TGTGCTCTTGGGGAACTGTACCCTTTCTGGGGGGCCCGACACACCGATAAACTCATCTTT.

This chain uses TRDV2 with TRDJ3; 12 bases fit TRDD3. Germline CDR1 reads GEAIGNYY; CDR2 reads EKD. The CDR3 runs 21 residues. Germline trimming cut 5 bases from V and 0 bases from J; bases unmatched to any gene: 13. The CDR3 region has the DNA TGTGCCTGTGCAGGGTACTGGGGGATACCCTTGGGCTCCTGGGACACCCGACAGATGTTTTTC. Amino acids: CACAGYWGIPLGSWDTRQMFF.

This clone turned up a few times. This chain uses TRDV2 with TRDJ1, with 11 bases fitting TRDD3. Germline assignment: CDR1 GEAIGNYY and CDR2 EKD. The CDR3 length is 21 residues. The V gene end was trimmed by 6 bases and the J gene end by 0 bases; junction bases not matched to a gene: 23. The CDR3 nucleotides read TGTGCCTGTTCGGGACTTCCTTACTTGGGGGATACGCCCCCTTACACCGATAAACTCATCTTT. This encodes CACSGLPYLGDTPPYTDKLIF.

This clone was observed a few times. The gene calls are TRDV1 and TRDJ1; no clear D gene. The V gene's germline CDR1 is TSWWSYY and CDR2 QGS. This CDR3 contains 15 residues. V was trimmed by 6 bases and J by 3 bases, leaving 17 bases between them. This CDR3 is CALGNTRGLSDKLIF. CDR3 nucleotide sequence: TGTGCTCTTGGCAACACGCGGGGCCTCTCCGATAAACTCATCTTT.

The rearrangement links TRDV1 to TRDJ1; TRDD3 matches 13 bases. V lost 2 bases and J lost 2; bases outside the gene matches: 32. From germline, CDR1 is TSWWSYY and CDR2 QGS. This CDR3 spans 26 amino acids. CDR3 nucleotides: TGTGCTCTTGGGGAATGGTCGTCGGTTAGGGCTTACTTACTGGGGGATACGAGATGGGGTACCGATAAACTCATCTTT. Its protein product is CALGEWSSVRAYLLGDTRWGTDKLIF.

This clone was seen repeatedly, ten times or more. The gene calls are TRDV2 and TRDJ1; 8 positions agree with TRDD3. The CDR3 is 15 amino acids. Losses at the gene ends were 0 bases for V and 0 bases for J; bases not matched to a gene: 2. The germline V gene has CDR1 GEAIGNYY and CDR2 EKD. Here the CDR3 reads CACDTEGDNTDKLIF. The CDR3 coding sequence is TGTGCCTGTGACACCGAGGGGGATAACACCGATAAACTCATCTTT.

This clone was recorded a few times. V usage is TRDV1 and J usage is TRDJ1, with 10 bases lining up with TRDD3. V dropped 1 base and J dropped 0; count of bases not matched to a gene: 23. The CDR3 contains 23 residues. In germline, CDR1 is TSWWSYY, CDR2 QGS. The CDR3 region is CALGERRSYLGGYGRPYTDKLIF. The CDR3 nucleotides are TGTGCTCTTGGGGAACGGCGTTCCTACTTGGGGGGATACGGGAGGCCGTACACCGATAAACTCATCTTT.

The gene calls are TRDV1 and TRDJ1, with 9 bases fitting TRDD3. The CDR3 length is 16 residues. V lost 0 bases, J lost 5 bases, and 7 bases stayed unmatched. Per germline, CDR1 TSWWSYY and CDR2 QGS. Here the CDR3 DNA reads TGTGCTCTTGGGGAACTATGGGGGATAGGGAGGGATAAACTCATCTTT. Amino acid sequence: CALGELWGIGRDKLIF.

In its sample, this clone was seen a few times. The chain employs TRDV1 and TRDJ1, with 12 nucleotides matching TRDD3. J lost 2 bases, V lost 2 bases, and 18 bases had no gene match. This CDR3 contains 21 residues. CDR1 TSWWSYY and CDR2 QGS come from the germline V gene. DNA of the CDR3: TGTGCTCTTGGGGAATCCCTATGTGATACTGGGGGATACAGTAAAACCGATAAACTCATCTTT. This translates into CALGESLCDTGGYSKTDKLIF.

This clone was observed a handful of times. The V and J genes are TRDV1 and TRDJ1; 8 bases align to TRDD3. Germline CDR1 reads TSWWSYY; CDR2 reads QGS. Germline trimming cut 2 bases from V and 2 bases from J; bases unmatched to any gene: 22. This CDR3 contains 21 residues. The CDR3 spells CALGEGPSQDSRGGYTDKLIF. The CDR3 DNA reads TGTGCTCTTGGGGAAGGGCCCTCCCAGGACTCCCGGGGGGGATATACCGATAAACTCATCTTT.

This sequence joins TRDV1 and TRDJ1; 7 bases are shared with TRDD3. V dropped 1 base and J dropped 4; count of bases not matched to a gene: 15. Germline values: CDR1 TSWWSYY, CDR2 QGS. CDR3 length: 18 amino acids. The DNA of the CDR3 is TGTGCTCTTGGGGAACCTAGGCCTCCGAGGATACGCTGCGATAAACTCATCTTT. Translated, it gives CALGEPRPPRIRCDKLIF.

This chain links TRDV1 with TRDJ1; TRDD3 matches 7 bases. CDR1 TSWWSYY and CDR2 QGS come from the germline V gene. V lost 4 bases, J lost 4 bases, and 12 bases stayed unmatched. The CDR3 is 16 amino acids. The CDR3 DNA is TGTGCTCTTGGGGTGCTTTGGGGGACGGCTGACGATAAACTCATCTTT. It translates to CALGVLWGTADDKLIF.

This clone has a handful of counts. The chain combines TRDV1 with TRDJ1; D is uncertain. The CDR3 spans 13 residues. CDR1 is TSWWSYY, CDR2 QGS, per germline. V gave up 1 base and J gave up 5 bases, with 8 bases separating them. The CDR3 DNA reads TGTGCTCTTGGGGAACCTCCGAGTGATAAACTCATCTTT. Protein: CALGEPPSDKLIF.

V usage is TRDV1 and J usage is TRDJ1; TRDD3 aligns across 11 bases. Unmatched junction bases numbered 23, after V lost 2 bases and J lost 3 bases. CDR3 length equals 22 residues. Germline-derived CDR1 and CDR2 are TSWWSYY and QGS. In nucleotides, the CDR3 is TGTGCTCTTGGGGAATTTCCTGCTGGGGGCAGGATCCTGGGGGATACTCCCGATAAACTCATCTTT. Encoded protein: CALGEFPAGGRILGDTPDKLIF.

The rearrangement joins TRDV1 to TRDJ1; 11 nucleotides line up with TRDD3. Germline-derived CDR1 and CDR2 are TSWWSYY and QGS. The CDR3 has 19 residues. V was clipped by 1 base and J by 3 bases; unmatched bases: 13. This CDR3 reads CALGEPPTKSWGIPDKLIF. The CDR3 nucleotides are TGTGCTCTTGGGGAACCCCCAACAAAGTCCTGGGGGATACCCGATAAACTCATCTTT.

The gene calls are TRDV1 and TRDJ1; no clear D. CDR1 and CDR2 (germline): TSWWSYY, QGS. Between the trimmed V and J ends, which lost 0 bases and 2 bases, there was a span of 25 bases. The CDR3 loop spans 20 amino acids. The CDR3: CALGELWRENYGGGTDKLIF. Written as DNA, the CDR3 is TGTGCTCTTGGGGAACTTTGGCGGGAGAACTACGGCGGTGGGACCGATAAACTCATCTTT.

This clone turned up a few times. The V call is TRDV1, the J call TRDJ1; D remains ambiguous. Trimming took off 4 bases at V and 1 base at J, with 13 bases between the two ends. This CDR3 region has 15 residues. Germline CDR1 and CDR2: TSWWSYY and QGS. The chain's CDR3 is CALGGRVIATDKLIF. The DNA for the CDR3 is TGTGCTCTTGGGGGCCGGGTTATCGCCACCGATAAACTCATCTTT.